Listed below are T cell receptor beta chains from one sample, sequenced in a study of shared clonotypes between healthy human individuals. Method: immunoSEQ multiplex PCR; TCRdb's copy keeps in-frame clones and lacks some. Here the sample spans about 670,000 clones, approximately 79% being singletons. Sequences were obtained from memory CD4+ T cells sorted from blood. All receptors derive from a woman between 25 and 40 years old in good health. The CDR3 runs from the conserved cysteine through the conserved F or W. Fields, in order: clone size, V gene, J gene, D gene, CDR3 DNA, CDR3 protein. D genes are given only for firm matches. Only part of the rows carry a size: once, few, many, or a class if the clone is expanded.

clone size: NA; V gene: TRBV25-1; J gene: TRBJ2-3; D gene: TRBD2; CDR3 DNA: TGTGCCAGCAGTGAAACTAGCGGGAGGGAGATATATACGCAGTATTTT; CDR3 protein: CASSETSGREIYTQYF
clone size: NA; V gene: TRBV2; J gene: TRBJ1-5; D gene: NA; CDR3 DNA: TGTGCCAGCAGTGTACAGGGATATCAGCCCCAGCATTTT; CDR3 protein: CASSVQGYQPQHF
clone size: NA; V gene: TRBV7-2; J gene: TRBJ2-2; D gene: TRBD1; CDR3 DNA: TGTGCCAGCAGCGCGGGACAGGGGACCGGGGAGCTGTTTTTT; CDR3 protein: CASSAGQGTGELFF
clone size: once; V gene: TRBV7-3; J gene: TRBJ2-3; D gene: NA; CDR3 DNA: TGTGCCAGCAGTAGCGGGACAGCGGCAGATACGCAGTATTTT; CDR3 protein: CASSSGTAADTQYF
clone size: NA; V gene: TRBV11-2; J gene: TRBJ1-2; D gene: TRBD1; CDR3 DNA: TGTGCCAGCAGCCCCGGACAGGATCTTGGCTACACCTTC; CDR3 protein: CASSPGQDLGYTF
clone size: NA; V gene: TRBV6-6; J gene: TRBJ2-7; D gene: TRBD2; CDR3 DNA: TGTGCCAGCAGCCCTACTACTAGCGGGTATTCCGAGCAGTACTTC; CDR3 protein: CASSPTTSGYSEQYF
clone size: NA; V gene: TRBV2; J gene: TRBJ2-1; D gene: NA; CDR3 DNA: TGTGCCAGCAGTGACGACAGCAATGAGCAGTTCTTC; CDR3 protein: CASSDDSNEQFF
clone size: NA; V gene: TRBV15; J gene: TRBJ1-1; D gene: TRBD1; CDR3 DNA: TGTGCCACCAGCAGAGATAAGACAGGGGTGTCTGAAGCTTTCTTT; CDR3 protein: CATSRDKTGVSEAFF
clone size: NA; V gene: TRBV27; J gene: TRBJ2-7; D gene: NA; CDR3 DNA: TGTGCCAGCAGTTCCCATACAGGGTACGAGCAGTACTTC; CDR3 protein: CASSSHTGYEQYF
clone size: NA; V gene: TRBV2; J gene: TRBJ2-2; D gene: NA; CDR3 DNA: TGTGCCAGCAGGTCCGGGGTGAACACCGGGGAGCTGTTTTTT; CDR3 protein: CASRSGVNTGELFF
clone size: NA; V gene: TRBV28; J gene: TRBJ1-4; D gene: TRBD1; CDR3 DNA: TGTGCCAGCAGTCCAGCCCTGGGACAGACTAATGAAAAACTGTTTTTT; CDR3 protein: CASSPALGQTNEKLFF
clone size: NA; V gene: TRBV19; J gene: TRBJ2-3; D gene: NA; CDR3 DNA: TGTGCCAGTAGTACACAAGTAGTGGATACGCAGTATTTT; CDR3 protein: CASSTQVVDTQYF
clone size: NA; V gene: TRBV9; J gene: TRBJ2-7; D gene: TRBD2; CDR3 DNA: TGTGCCAGCAGCGTATCTAATATTGGGACTAGTGAGCAGTACTTC; CDR3 protein: CASSVSNIGTSEQYF
clone size: NA; V gene: TRBV11-2; J gene: TRBJ2-5; D gene: TRBD2; CDR3 DNA: TGTGCCAGCAGCTTAATCGGGGGGTGGGTCCAAGAGACCCAGTACTTC; CDR3 protein: CASSLIGGWVQETQYF
clone size: NA; V gene: TRBV5-1; J gene: TRBJ1-3; D gene: NA; CDR3 DNA: TGCGCCAGCAGCTCCGGGGGCTCTGGAAACACCATATATTTT; CDR3 protein: CASSSGGSGNTIYF
clone size: NA; V gene: TRBV28; J gene: TRBJ1-4; D gene: NA; CDR3 DNA: TGTGCCAGCAGTTTCAAGCTAGGGAGAAAGGGTGAAAAACTGTTTTTT; CDR3 protein: CASSFKLGRKGEKLFF
clone size: NA; V gene: TRBV25-1; J gene: TRBJ1-2; D gene: NA; CDR3 DNA: TGTGCCAGCAGTGAGGCTTATGGGGTTGCCTATGGCTACACCTTC; CDR3 protein: CASSEAYGVAYGYTF
clone size: once; V gene: TRBV5-4; J gene: TRBJ2-1; D gene: NA; CDR3 DNA: TGTGCCAGCAGCTGGGGGTCCGGGTATGAGCAGTTCTTC; CDR3 protein: CASSWGSGYEQFF
clone size: NA; V gene: TRBV2; J gene: TRBJ2-7; D gene: NA; CDR3 DNA: TGTGCCAGCAGATCAGGGGTTTTGAGCTACGAGCAGTACTTC; CDR3 protein: CASRSGVLSYEQYF
clone size: NA; V gene: TRBV19; J gene: TRBJ2-7; D gene: NA; CDR3 DNA: TGTGCCAGTAGTAAACGGAACAGGGAGGACGAGCAGTACTTC; CDR3 protein: CASSKRNREDEQYF
clone size: NA; V gene: TRBV2; J gene: TRBJ1-2; D gene: NA; CDR3 DNA: TGTGCCAGCAGTATTTTAACAGGAGGTTCTCATGGCTACACCTTC; CDR3 protein: CASSILTGGSHGYTF
clone size: NA; V gene: TRBV7-2; J gene: TRBJ2-6; D gene: NA; CDR3 DNA: TGTGCCAGCAGCTTAATAGGAAATGTCCTGACTTTC; CDR3 protein: CASSLIGNVLTF
clone size: NA; V gene: TRBV5-1; J gene: TRBJ1-2; D gene: TRBD1; CDR3 DNA: TGCGCCAGCAGCTATGGAACGCGGACAGGGGACCCTGGCTACACCTTC; CDR3 protein: CASSYGTRTGDPGYTF
clone size: NA; V gene: TRBV19; J gene: TRBJ2-7; D gene: TRBD1; CDR3 DNA: TGTGCCAGTAGTATATCGGCTGCTGGGACAGGGATACCCTACGAGCAGTACTTC; CDR3 protein: CASSISAAGTGIPYEQYF
clone size: NA; V gene: TRBV19; J gene: TRBJ2-7; D gene: TRBD2; CDR3 DNA: TGTGCCAGTAGTGACGCGACTAGCGCCTACGAGCAGTACTTC; CDR3 protein: CASSDATSAYEQYF
clone size: NA; V gene: TRBV7-2; J gene: TRBJ1-5; D gene: NA; CDR3 DNA: TGTGCCAGCAGCTTAGGAGGAGGAGGCGGTCAGCCCCAGCATTTT; CDR3 protein: CASSLGGGGGQPQHF
clone size: NA; V gene: TRBV5-1; J gene: TRBJ2-3; D gene: NA; CDR3 DNA: TGCGCCAGCAGCTACGGATACGGGGTGGGGGGCACAGATACGCAGTATTTT; CDR3 protein: CASSYGYGVGGTDTQYF
clone size: NA; V gene: TRBV7-9; J gene: TRBJ1-4; D gene: NA; CDR3 DNA: TGTGCCAGCAGCTTAGGTGCCATTTTGGGATCGAGTCGTAAGGAAAAACTGTTTTTT; CDR3 protein: CASSLGAILGSSRKEKLFF
clone size: NA; V gene: TRBV5-1; J gene: TRBJ2-1; D gene: NA; CDR3 DNA: TGCGCCAGCAGCTTTAGCGTGGGCTCCTACAATGAGCAGTTCTTC; CDR3 protein: CASSFSVGSYNEQFF
clone size: NA; V gene: TRBV19; J gene: TRBJ2-2; D gene: NA; CDR3 DNA: TGTGCCAGTAGCCGGACAGCAACCACCGGGGAGCTGTTTTTT; CDR3 protein: CASSRTATTGELFF
clone size: NA; V gene: TRBV7-8; J gene: TRBJ2-1; D gene: TRBD2; CDR3 DNA: TGTGCCAGCAGCTTATTTGGTAGCGGGCCCTACAATGAGCAGTTCTTC; CDR3 protein: CASSLFGSGPYNEQFF
clone size: few; V gene: TRBV7-9; J gene: TRBJ1-4; D gene: TRBD1; CDR3 DNA: TGTGCCAGCAGCCCCGGACAGGGGGAGGACTACGAAAAACTGTTTTTT; CDR3 protein: CASSPGQGEDYEKLFF
clone size: NA; V gene: TRBV19; J gene: TRBJ2-5; D gene: TRBD2; CDR3 DNA: TGTGCCAGTAGTCGGGTAGCGGGGTCCCAAGAGACCCAGTACTTC; CDR3 protein: CASSRVAGSQETQYF